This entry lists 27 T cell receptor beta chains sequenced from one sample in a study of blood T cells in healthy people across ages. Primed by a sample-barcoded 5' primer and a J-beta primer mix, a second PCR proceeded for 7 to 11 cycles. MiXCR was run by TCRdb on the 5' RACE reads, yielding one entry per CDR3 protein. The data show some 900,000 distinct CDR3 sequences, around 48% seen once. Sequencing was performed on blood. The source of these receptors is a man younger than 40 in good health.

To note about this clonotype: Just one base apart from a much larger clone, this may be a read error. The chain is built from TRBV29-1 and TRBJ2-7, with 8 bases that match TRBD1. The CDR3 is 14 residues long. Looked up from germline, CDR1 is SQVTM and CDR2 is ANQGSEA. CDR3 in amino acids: CSVEKSGQGRERYF. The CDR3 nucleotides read TGCAGCGTTGAAAAGAGTGGACAGGGTCGCGAGCGGTACTTC.

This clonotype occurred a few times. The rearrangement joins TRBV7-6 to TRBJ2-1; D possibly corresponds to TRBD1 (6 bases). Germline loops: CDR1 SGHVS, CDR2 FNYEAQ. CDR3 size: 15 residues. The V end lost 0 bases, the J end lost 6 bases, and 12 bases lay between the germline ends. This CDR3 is CASSLAQGLSNEQFF. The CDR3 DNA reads TGTGCCAGCAGCTTAGCGCAGGGGCTCTCCAATGAGCAGTTCTTC.

This CDR3 reads CSASPLARPGNTQYF. The CDR3, as DNA: TGCAGTGCTAGTCCACTAGCCCGACCTGGGAATACGCAGTATTTT. The chain is built from TRBV20-1 and TRBJ2-3; the D gene is possibly TRBD2 (6 bases). This CDR3 has 15 residues. V was pared by 3 bases and J by 7 bases, with 20 bases between. Germline V gene data show CDR1 as DFQATT and CDR2 as SNEGSKA (reference sequence).

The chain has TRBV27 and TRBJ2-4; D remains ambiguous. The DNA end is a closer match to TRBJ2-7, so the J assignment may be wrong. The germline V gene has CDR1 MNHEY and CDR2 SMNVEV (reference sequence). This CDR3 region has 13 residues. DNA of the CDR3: TGTGCCAGCAGTTTAAGGGTGAAGGACGAGCAGTACTTC. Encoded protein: CASSLRVKDEQYF.

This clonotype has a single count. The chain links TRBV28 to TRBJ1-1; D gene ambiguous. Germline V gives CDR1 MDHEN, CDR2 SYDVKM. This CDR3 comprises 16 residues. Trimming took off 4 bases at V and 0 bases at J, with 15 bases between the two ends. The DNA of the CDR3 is TGTGCCAGCAGTTGGGCCGCGACTTTAATGAACACTGAAGCTTTCTTT. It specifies CASSWAATLMNTEAFF.

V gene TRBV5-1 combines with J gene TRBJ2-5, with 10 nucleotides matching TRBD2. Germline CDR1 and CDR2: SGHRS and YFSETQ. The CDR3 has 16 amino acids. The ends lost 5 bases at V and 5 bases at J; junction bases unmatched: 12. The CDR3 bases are TGCGCCAGCAGGCTCCCTAGCGGGGGTTTTATTGAGACCCAGTACTTC. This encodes CASRLPSGGFIETQYF. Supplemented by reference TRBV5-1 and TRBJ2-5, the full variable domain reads KAGVTQTPRYLIKTRGQQVTLSCSPISGHRSVSWYQQTPGQGLQFLFEYFSETQRNKGNFPGRFSGRQFSNSRSEMNVSTLELGDSALYLCASRLPSGGFIETQYFGPGTRLLVL.

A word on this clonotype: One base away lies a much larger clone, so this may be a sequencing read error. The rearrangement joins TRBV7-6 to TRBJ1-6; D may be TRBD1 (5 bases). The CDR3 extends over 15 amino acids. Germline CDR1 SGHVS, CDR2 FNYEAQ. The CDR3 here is CASSLGAGLNSPPHF. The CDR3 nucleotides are TGTGCCAGCAGCTTAGGGGCAGGGCTTAATTCACCCCCCCACTTT.

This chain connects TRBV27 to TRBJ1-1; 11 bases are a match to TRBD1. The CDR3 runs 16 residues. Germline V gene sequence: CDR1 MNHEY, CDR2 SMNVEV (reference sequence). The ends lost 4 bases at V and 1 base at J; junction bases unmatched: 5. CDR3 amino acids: CASSWTGGVTNTEAFF. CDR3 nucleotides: TGTGCCAGCAGTTGGACAGGGGGCGTTACGAACACTGAAGCTTTCTTT.

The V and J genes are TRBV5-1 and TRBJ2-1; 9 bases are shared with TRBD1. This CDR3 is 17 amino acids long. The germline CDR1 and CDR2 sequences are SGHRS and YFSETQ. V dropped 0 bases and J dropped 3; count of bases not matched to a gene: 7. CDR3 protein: CASSLAPQGALYNEQFF. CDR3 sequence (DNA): TGCGCCAGCAGCTTGGCCCCACAGGGGGCCCTCTACAATGAGCAGTTCTTC.

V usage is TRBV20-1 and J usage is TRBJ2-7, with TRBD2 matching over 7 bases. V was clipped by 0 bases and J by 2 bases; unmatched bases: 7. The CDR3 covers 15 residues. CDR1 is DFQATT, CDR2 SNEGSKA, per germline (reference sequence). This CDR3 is CSARDWASGAYEQYF. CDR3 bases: TGCAGTGCTAGAGATTGGGCAAGCGGGGCCTACGAGCAGTACTTC.

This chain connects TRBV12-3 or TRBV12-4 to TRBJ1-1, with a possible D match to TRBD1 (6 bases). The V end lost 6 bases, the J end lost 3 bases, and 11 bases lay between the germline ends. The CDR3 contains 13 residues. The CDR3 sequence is CASRQGKDTEAFF. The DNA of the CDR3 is TGTGCCAGCAGACAGGGTAAGGACACTGAAGCTTTCTTT.

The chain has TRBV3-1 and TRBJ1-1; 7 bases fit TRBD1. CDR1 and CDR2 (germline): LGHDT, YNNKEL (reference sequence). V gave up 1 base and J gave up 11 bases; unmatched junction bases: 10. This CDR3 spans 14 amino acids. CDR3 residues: CASSQGDRAARAFF. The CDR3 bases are TGTGCCAGCAGCCAAGGCGACAGGGCGGCGAGGGCTTTCTTT.

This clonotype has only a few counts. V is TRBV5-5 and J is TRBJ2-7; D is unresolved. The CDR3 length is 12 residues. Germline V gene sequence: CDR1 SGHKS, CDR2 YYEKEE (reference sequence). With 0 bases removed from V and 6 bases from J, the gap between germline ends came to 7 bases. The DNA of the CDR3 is TGTGCCAGCAGCTTGGCCGCTTCCGAGCAGTACTTC. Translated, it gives CASSLAASEQYF.

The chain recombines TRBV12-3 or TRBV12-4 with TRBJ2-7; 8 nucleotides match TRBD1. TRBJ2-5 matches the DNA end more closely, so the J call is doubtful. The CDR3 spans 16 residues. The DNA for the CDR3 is TGTGCCAGCAGCTGGACAGGGAAGGGGGGACGAGAGACCCAGTACTTC. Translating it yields CASSWTGKGGRETQYF.

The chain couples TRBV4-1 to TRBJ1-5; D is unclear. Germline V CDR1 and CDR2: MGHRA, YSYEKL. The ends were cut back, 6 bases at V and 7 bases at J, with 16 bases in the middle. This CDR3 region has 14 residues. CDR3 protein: CASSQLSGDQPQHF. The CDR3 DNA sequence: TGCGCCAGCAGTCAGCTCAGTGGCGACCAGCCCCAGCATTTT.

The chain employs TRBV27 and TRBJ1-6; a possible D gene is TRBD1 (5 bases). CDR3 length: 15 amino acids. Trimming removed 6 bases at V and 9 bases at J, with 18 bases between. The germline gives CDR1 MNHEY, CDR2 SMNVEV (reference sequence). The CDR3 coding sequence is TGTGCCAGCAGAGGGACTTCTACTCTGGGTTCACCCCTCCACTTT. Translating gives CASRGTSTLGSPLHF.

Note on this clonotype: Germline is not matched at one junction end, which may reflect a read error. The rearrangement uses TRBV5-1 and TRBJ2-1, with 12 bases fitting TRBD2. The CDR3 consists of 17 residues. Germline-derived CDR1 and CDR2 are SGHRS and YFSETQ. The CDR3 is CASSVAASSGGGNEQFF. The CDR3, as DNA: TGTGCCAGCAGCGTCGCCGCATCTAGCGGGGGGGGGAATGAGCAGTTCTTC.

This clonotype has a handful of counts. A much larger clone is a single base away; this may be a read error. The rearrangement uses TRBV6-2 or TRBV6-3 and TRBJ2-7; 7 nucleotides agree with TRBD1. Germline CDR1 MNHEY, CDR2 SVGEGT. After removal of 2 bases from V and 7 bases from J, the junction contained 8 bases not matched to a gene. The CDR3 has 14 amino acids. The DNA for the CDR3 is TGTGCCAGCAGTTACGGCGAGGGGGCGAATGAGCAGTACTTC. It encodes CASSYGEGANEQYF.

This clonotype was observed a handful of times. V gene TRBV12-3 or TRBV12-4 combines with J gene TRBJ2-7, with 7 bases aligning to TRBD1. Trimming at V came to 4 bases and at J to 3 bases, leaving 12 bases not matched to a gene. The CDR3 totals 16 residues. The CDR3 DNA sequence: TGTGCCAGCAGTTCCCGGGACAGAGGCTCGCTCTACGAGCAGTACTTC. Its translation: CASSSRDRGSLYEQYF.

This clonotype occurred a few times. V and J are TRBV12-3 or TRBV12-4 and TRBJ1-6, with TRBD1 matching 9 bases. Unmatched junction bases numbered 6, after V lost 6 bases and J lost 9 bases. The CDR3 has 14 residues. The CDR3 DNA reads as TGTGCCAGCAGGAGGGCGGGACAGGGTTCACCCCTCCACTTT. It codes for CASRRAGQGSPLHF.

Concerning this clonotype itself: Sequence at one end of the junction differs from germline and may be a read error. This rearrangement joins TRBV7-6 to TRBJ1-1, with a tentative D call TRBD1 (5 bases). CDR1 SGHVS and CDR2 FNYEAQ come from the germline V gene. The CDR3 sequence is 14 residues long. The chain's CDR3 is CASSVAPGHREAFF. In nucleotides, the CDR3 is TGTGCCAGCAGCGTAGCCCCTGGACATAGAGAAGCTTTCTTT.

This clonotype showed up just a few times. The DNA for the CDR3 is TGCAGTGCTCGAGGCTCAGGCGGCTATGGCTACACCTTC. It yields the protein CSARGSGGYGYTF. The chain combines TRBV20-1 with TRBJ1-2; D unresolved. The CDR3 totals 13 residues. The ends were cut back, 5 bases at V and 4 bases at J, with 14 bases in the middle. The V gene's germline CDR1 is DFQATT and CDR2 SNEGSKA (reference sequence).

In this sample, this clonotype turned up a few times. The CDR3 loop reads CASSPGGSNIQYF. The CDR3, as DNA: TGTGCCAGCAGCCCGGGGGGTTCAAACATCCAGTACTTC. The chain is built from TRBV28 and TRBJ2-5, with 7 nucleotides matching TRBD2. Germline V CDR1 and CDR2: MDHEN, SYDVKM. Losses at the gene ends were 6 bases for V and 10 bases for J; bases not matched to a gene: 11. The CDR3 has 13 amino acids. Full variable domain (remainder filled in from reference TRBV28 and TRBJ2-5): DVKVTQSSRYLVKRTGEKVFLECVQDMDHENMFWYRQDPGLGLRLIYFSYDVKMKEKGDIPEGYSVSREKKERFSLILESASTNQTSMYLCASSPGGSNIQYFGPGTRLLVL.

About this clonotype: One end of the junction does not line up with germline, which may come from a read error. CDR3 DNA sequence: TGTGCCGTCAGTGAGAGGGGGAGCTCCTACGAGCAGTACTTC. This encodes CAVSERGSSYEQYF. This chain links TRBV10-3 with TRBJ2-7, with D tentatively TRBD1 (6 bases). The CDR3 has 14 amino acids. Germline assignment: CDR1 ENHRY and CDR2 SYGVKD.

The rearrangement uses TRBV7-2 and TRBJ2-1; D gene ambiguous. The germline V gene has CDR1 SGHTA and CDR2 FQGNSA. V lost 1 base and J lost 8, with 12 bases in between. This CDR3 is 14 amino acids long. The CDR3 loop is CASSLGLDGYEQFF. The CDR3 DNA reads TGTGCCAGCAGCTTAGGACTCGACGGGTATGAGCAGTTCTTC. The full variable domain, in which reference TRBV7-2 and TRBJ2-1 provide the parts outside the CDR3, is GAGVSQSPSNKVTEKGKDVELRCDPISGHTALYWYRQSLGQGLEFLIYFQGNSAPDKSGLPSDRFSAERTGGSVSTLTIQRTQQEDSAVYLCASSLGLDGYEQFFGPGTRLTVL.

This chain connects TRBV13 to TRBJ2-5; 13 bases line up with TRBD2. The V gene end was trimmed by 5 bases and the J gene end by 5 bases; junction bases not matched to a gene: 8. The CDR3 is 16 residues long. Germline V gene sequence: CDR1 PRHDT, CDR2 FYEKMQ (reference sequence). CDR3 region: CASSNRLAGGHETQYF. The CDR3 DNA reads TGTGCCAGCAGCAATCGACTAGCGGGGGGTCATGAGACCCAGTACTTC.

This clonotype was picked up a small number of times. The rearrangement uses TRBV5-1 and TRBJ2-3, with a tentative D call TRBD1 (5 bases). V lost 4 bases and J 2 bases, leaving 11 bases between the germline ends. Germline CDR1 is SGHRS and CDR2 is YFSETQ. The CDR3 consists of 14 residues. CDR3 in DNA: TGCGCCAGCAGCATAGGGGCCACCACAGATACGCAGTATTTT. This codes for CASSIGATTDTQYF.